This T cell receptor beta chain stems from a study of shared clonotypes between healthy human individuals. Study outcomes and limitations: Rarefaction exposed incomplete sorted-subset sequencing despite large depth.

CD45RA+ naive and CD45RA-negative memory subsets were separated from CD4+ cells. CDR3 length: 12 residues. Looked up from germline, CDR1 is SGHAT and CDR2 is FQNNGV. Trimming left V 5 bases short and J 7 bases short, with 9 bases between. Sequencing was performed with immunoSEQ multiplex PCR; in TCRdb, only in-frame clones are kept and a portion is missing. The sample consists of millions of clones, roughly 94% of them appearing once. Turning to this clone: Its antigen is unknown.

What was sequenced was naive CD4+ T cells sorted from blood. Sample subset: CD45RA+ positively selected. The clonotype comes from a man younger than 35 in good health. The chain carries TRBV11-2 and TRBJ1-5; unclear D gene. Here the CDR3 reads CASSRGNQPQHF. In DNA form, the CDR3 reads TGTGCCAGCAGCCGCGGGAACCAGCCCCAGCATTTT.